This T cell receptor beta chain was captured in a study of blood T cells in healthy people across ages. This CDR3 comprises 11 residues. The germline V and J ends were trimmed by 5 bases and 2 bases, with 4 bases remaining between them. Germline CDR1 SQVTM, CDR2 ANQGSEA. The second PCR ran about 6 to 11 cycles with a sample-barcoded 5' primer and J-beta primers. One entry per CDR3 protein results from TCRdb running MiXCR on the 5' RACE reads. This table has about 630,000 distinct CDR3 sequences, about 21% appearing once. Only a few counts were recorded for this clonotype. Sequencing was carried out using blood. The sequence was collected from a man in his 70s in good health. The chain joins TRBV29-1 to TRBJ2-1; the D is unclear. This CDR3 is CSVIPYNEQFF. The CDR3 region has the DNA TGCAGCGTTATCCCCTACAATGAGCAGTTCTTC.